This section outlines one T cell receptor beta chain sequence together with its context. The specificity of this receptor is unknown. The input lacks base qualities; no much larger clone sits a single base away. The protocol used for the library was multiplex PCR. Reads for this sample came from an Illumina HiSeq 4000. TCR beta libraries were built with iRepertoire HTBI primers and Arm-PCR amplification of CDR3 regions. Gel purification was performed on PCR products prior to sequencing. As for the original processing: Gene usage analysis of CDR3 amino acid clonotypes used the approximately 62 TRBV and around 13 TRBJ segments found across samples. COPE and FqMerger were used to merge filtered high-quality paired reads into contigs. BLAST was used to align contigs to IMGT TRBV, TRBD and TRBJ reference genes, with CDR3 defined following IMGT. Highly expanded clones were defined as clonotypes with a frequency above 0.1%. Shannon entropy served as the measure of repertoire diversity, while the Gini coefficient captured V-J evenness. Public clonotypes were defined as clonotypes shared by more than one individual. The public reads were reanalyzed by TCRdb: fastp trimming at Q25, MiXCR alignment, in-frame beta chains only. CDR3 protein sequences are deduplicated, and each keeps its most common genes and DNA. V and J calls and clone size were set by TCRdb, not the authors. The sample contains about 440,000 distinct CDR3 sequences, around 15% of them found a single time. The top ten constitute about 10% of the sample.

The sample belongs to a study of regulatory T cells in long-lasting Graves disease (dated by TCRdb to the early 2020s). A note on the overall study: Newly diagnosed Graves' disease patients had taken antithyroid drugs for less than 3 months. This study used TCR sequencing and RNA sequencing of peripheral blood to compare persistent Graves' disease patients against newly diagnosed Graves' disease patients. The study was registered as a clinical trial and conducted in China. A total of roughly 35 samples were covered by TCR sequencing, comprising some 13 persistent and around 20 newly diagnosed Graves' disease patients. The research as a whole found: Peripheral blood alone was examined, since thyroid tissue, which constituted the primary lesion, could not be accessed. Persistent Graves' disease patients showed lower TCR Shannon entropy and fewer highly expanded clones than newly diagnosed patients, suggesting clonal expansion. Preferential use of TRBV28, TRBJ1-2 and TRBJ2-5 was observed in persistent disease, whereas TRBV20-1 and TRBJ2-1 were favored in newly diagnosed disease. Sequencing and analysis were limited to the TCR beta chain. The authors noted that the small sample size was a limitation that may lower accuracy. Patients with persistent disease shared more public clonotypes (around 2,700) than newly diagnosed patients did (around 980).

Relative to germline, V is missing 5 bases and J is missing 11 bases, with 4 bases of the junction outside any gene match. CDR1 and CDR2, per the germline V gene (reference sequence), are SEHNR and FQNEAQ. The CDR3 measures 12 amino acids from cysteine to phenylalanine. The entry retains the CDR3 DNA only, 36 bases that are in frame from base 1. This specimen's time point label, per the study, means: newly diagnosed GD, antithyroid drugs for less than 3 months. RNA was extracted from PBMCs in TRIzol for both TCR sequencing and RNA sequencing. The diagnosis of Graves' disease was made according to American Thyroid Association guidelines. Patients for the study were recruited at an endocrinology department in Xi'an, China. Each patient gave 8.5 to 9.5 milliliters of peripheral blood, collected in an EDTA anticoagulant tube. Ficoll Paque Plus density gradient separation was used to isolate PBMCs, and no additional T cell sorting was done. An Agilent 2100 Bioanalyzer and agarose gel were used to check RNA quality, while a NanoDrop 2000 measured RNA concentration.

The sample also formed part of further work on T cells in Graves' hyperthyroidism and ophthalmopathy. The second publication reports: Graves' hyperthyroidism was defined as stable when no progression to ophthalmopathy occurred over 18 months of follow-up. The hyperthyroidism patients were between 18 and 65 years old and newly diagnosed, with a disease duration of less than 2 months. Exclusion was applied to patients with uncontrolled infections, other autoimmune diseases, pregnancy or lactation. Diagnoses were established on the basis of clinical symptoms, serum thyroxine and TRAb, thyroid ultrasound, and orbital computed tomography. The first round of RT-PCR for the TCR CDR3 was performed with the HTBI primer set and the Qiagen OneStep RT-PCR kit. Blood samples also contained most of the expanded thyroid clonotypes (frequency above 0.001), which suggests that blood repertoires may reflect thyroid immune responses. Ophthalmopathy was separated from stable hyperthyroidism by a 13 V-J signature model, with around 88% sensitivity and about 81% specificity obtained in cross-validation and 80%/75% obtained in testing. In validation, the model predicted progression to ophthalmopathy a median of about 5.9 months before onset, with 70% to 71% sensitivity and around 76% specificity. A discovery cohort of roughly 96 patients, about 43 with Graves' ophthalmopathy and more than 55 with stable Graves' hyperthyroidism, was used to find distinguishing TCR V-J signatures. Prospective prediction of ophthalmopathy was tested in an independent validation cohort consisting of 18 hyperthyroidism patients and 15 to 17 patients who later progressed to ophthalmopathy. For training and testing, the 100 or so patients in the discovery cohort were randomly divided in a 7:3 ratio. Thyroid tissue and blood T-cell repertoires from more than 5 Graves' hyperthyroidism patients were also compared in the study. Once sampling was done, hyperthyroidism patients were given methimazole at a starting dose of 30 mg daily, whereas ophthalmopathy patients were given high-dose intravenous methylprednisolone. Libraries were constructed in a second round of multiplex PCR, after which size selection and purification were carried out. The libraries were sequenced on an Illumina HiSeq2000 using paired-end 100 bp reads. SOAPnuke was used to process the raw data, throwing out any read that contained adapters or uncalled bases, had a mean Phred below 15, or lacked an exact constant-primer or identifier match. High-quality paired reads were merged with COPE v1.2.5, and unique nucleotide sequences were defined as clonotypes. MiTCR v1.1 was used to align clonotypes to the IMGT TRBV, TRBD and TRBJ reference segments. Only V-J combinations with frequency above 0.0001, covering about 99% of repertoires, were analysed. The TCS score was defined as F50 (clonal expansion) divided by E x V (chaos), with BLOSUM62-based TCRdist calculated between CDR3 peptides within each V-J. Welch's t-statistics and random forest reduced roughly 500 V-J features to 10 to 15, which were used in a naive Bayes classifier (R e1071). Sample size was not statistically predetermined, and investigators were not blinded to group allocation. The paper describes TCR Vbeta CDR3 sequencing of 130 to 150 peripheral blood samples, made up of fewer than 50 ophthalmopathy patients, more than 70 hyperthyroidism patients and roughly 17 progressor patients.

This sample comprised peripheral blood mononuclear cells (PBMCs), obtained at new diagnosis, from a patient treated with antithyroid drugs. The chain joins TRBV7-9 to TRBJ1-5, and TRBD1 aligns with 9 junction nucleotides. The sequence derives from a woman under 40 with Graves disease. Donor details come from another sample of the same person, matched by shared clones. The sequence in DNA is TGTGCCAGCAGCGCTGACAGGGGGGCCCAGCATTTT. It translates as CASSADRGAQHF.